Many counts were recorded for the clone carrying this T cell receptor beta chain. MiXCR was run by TCRdb on the 5' RACE reads, yielding one entry per CDR3 protein. Of 420,000 or so distinct CDR3 sequences detected, around a sixth appear once; the ten largest clones hold 12%. The data were obtained in a study of identical twins. All donors comprised healthy Caucasians. The sequencing sample was made of naive T cells sorted from blood. This clonotype originated in a middle-aged man in good health.

CDR3: CSARALAGPSYNEQFF. Written as DNA, the CDR3 is TGCAGTGCTAGGGCTCTAGCGGGGCCCTCCTACAATGAGCAGTTCTTC. The chain has TRBV20-1 and TRBJ2-1; 9 bases fit TRBD2. Trimming cost V 3 bases and J 0 bases; bases outside gene matches: 6. CDR3 size: 16 residues. Looked up from germline, CDR1 is DFQATT and CDR2 is SNEGSKA (reference sequence).